This is a list of T cell receptor beta chains from one sample in a study of T-cell memory formation after mild COVID-19. TCRdb used MiXCR to reprocess the 5' RACE reads, holding one entry per CDR3 protein. The table has 350,000 to 450,000 distinct CDR3 sequences, around 19% seen once; the top ten hold around 8%. Sequenced input: PBMCs or a T cell subset sorted from them (not recorded which). The receptors derive from an adult woman who had mild COVID-19 (a few samples of this study predate the infection). Cell type and time point are not known. Each CDR3 is given with its conserved first and last residue. D genes are given only for firm matches. Size is stated for part of the rows, as once, few or many counts, or as a class when the clone is expanded.

TRBV5-6	TRBJ2-1	NA	NA	TGTGCCAGCAGCTTGCTATCGCCGGCGGATGAGCAGTTCTTC	CASSLLSPADEQFF
TRBV27	TRBJ1-5	NA	NA	TGTGCCAGCAGAACACAGGGTATCGGCAATCAGCCCCAGCATTTT	CASRTQGIGNQPQHF
TRBV7-2	TRBJ1-2	TRBD1	NA	TGTGCCAGCAGCCCCAACAGACAGGGCTATGGCTACACCTTC	CASSPNRQGYGYTF
TRBV3-1	TRBJ2-2	TRBD1	NA	TGTGCCAGCAGCCCGACCGGGACAGGGATCCCCGGGGAGCTGTTTTTT	CASSPTGTGIPGELFF
TRBV18	TRBJ1-5	TRBD1	NA	TGTGCCAGCTCACCAGCAGGGGGTTCAGGTCAGCCCCAGCATTTT	CASSPAGGSGQPQHF
TRBV5-1	TRBJ1-6	NA	NA	TGCGCCAGCAGCTTGGGGCACAGGGAAGCACCCCTCCACTTT	CASSLGHREAPLHF
TRBV5-6	TRBJ2-1	TRBD1	NA	TGTGCCAGCAGCCTCCCGGGACAGGGGCTATACAATGAGCAGTTCTTC	CASSLPGQGLYNEQFF
TRBV5-1	TRBJ2-7	TRBD1	few	TGCGCCAGCAGCTTGGGGAGACAGGGTCGCGAGCAGTACTTC	CASSLGRQGREQYF
TRBV6-6	TRBJ2-2	NA	NA	TGTGCCAGCAATCCGGACCACACCGGGGAGCTGTTTTTT	CASNPDHTGELFF
TRBV7-6	TRBJ2-3	NA	NA	TGTGCCAGCAGCCGACTCGGAGATACGCAGTATTTT	CASSRLGDTQYF
TRBV7-8	TRBJ2-3	NA	few	TGTGCCAGCAGCTTATACGGCCCAAGGGATACGCAGTATTTT	CASSLYGPRDTQYF
TRBV15	TRBJ2-7	NA	NA	TGTGCCACCAGCCTTCGAGCCTTCCACGAGCAGTACTTC	CATSLRAFHEQYF
TRBV20-1	TRBJ2-3	NA	few	TGCAGTGCAGAGAGGGATAAGCATACGCAGTATTTT	CSAERDKHTQYF
TRBV5-1	TRBJ2-3	TRBD1	NA	TGCGCCAGCAGCTTGGAGTGGGACAGATTCACAGATACGCAGTATTTT	CASSLEWDRFTDTQYF
TRBV6-5	TRBJ1-2	TRBD1	few	TGTGCCAGCAGGGGGACAGGGGGCGATGGCTACACCTTC	CASRGTGGDGYTF
TRBV7-2	TRBJ1-1	NA	few	TGTGCCAGCAGCGTCAGAATGAACACTGAAGCTTTCTTT	CASSVRMNTEAFF
TRBV30	TRBJ1-5	NA	few	TGTGCCTGGGGGGGAGGTGACAATCAGCCCCAGCATTTT	CAWGGGDNQPQHF
TRBV2	TRBJ2-5	NA	NA	TGTGCCAGTGGATTGTGGGAGACCCAGTACTTC	CASGLWETQYF
TRBV7-2	TRBJ2-3	TRBD2	many	TGTGCCAGCAGCTTCCGCGGGGGGCGAGCAGATACGCAGTATTTT	CASSFRGGRADTQYF
TRBV4-2	TRBJ1-2	TRBD1	NA	TGTGCCAGCAGCCAAGGAGAAATTTTGCAGGGGGCTCCCTATGGCTACACCTTC	CASSQGEILQGAPYGYTF
TRBV9	TRBJ2-3	NA	NA	TGTGCCAGCAGCGTAGAGGGGGGGAGCACAGATACGCAGTATTTT	CASSVEGGSTDTQYF
TRBV3-1	TRBJ1-1	NA	NA	TGTGCCAGCAGCCTCCTCCGGGGCACTGAAGCTTTCTTT	CASSLLRGTEAFF
TRBV3-1	TRBJ2-6	NA	NA	TGTGCCAGCAGCCAAGTCCCCTCCGGGGCCAACGTCCTGACTTTC	CASSQVPSGANVLTF
TRBV10-3	TRBJ2-7	TRBD1	few	TGTGCCATCAGTCCGACAGGGATGGACGAGCAGTACTTC	CAISPTGMDEQYF
TRBV3-1	TRBJ2-4	NA	few	TGTGCCAGCAGCCAAGCCCAACAGAGGTACATTCAGTACTTC	CASSQAQQRYIQYF
TRBV5-1	TRBJ2-3	TRBD2	NA	TGCGCCAGCAGCTTGGTTCCTGGACTAGCGGTATCTAGCACAGATACGCAGTATTTT	CASSLVPGLAVSSTDTQYF
TRBV24-1	TRBJ2-2	TRBD1	NA	TGTGCCACCAGTGACTACGGGACAGGCAACACCGGGGAGCTGTTTTTT	CATSDYGTGNTGELFF
TRBV6-5	TRBJ1-5	TRBD1	few	TGTGCCAGCAGTTCCAGGGGGGACAGTCGGAATCAGCCCCAGCATTTT	CASSSRGDSRNQPQHF
TRBV9	TRBJ1-1	NA	once	TGTGCCAGCAGCGCCCCGCCGACAACTCTGAACACTGAAGCTTTCTTT	CASSAPPTTLNTEAFF
TRBV4-3	TRBJ2-5	NA	few	TGCGCCAGCAGCCAAGAATATATCGGGAAAGAGACCCAGTACTTC	CASSQEYIGKETQYF
TRBV21-1	TRBJ2-7	NA	many	TGTGCCAGCAGCCCCGGGACAGTCCTCGGCGAGCAGTACTTC	CASSPGTVLGEQYF
TRBV2	TRBJ1-2	NA	few	TGTGCCAGCAGGAACCACGAGGGACCAGGGGGCTACACCTTC	CASRNHEGPGGYTF
TRBV28	TRBJ2-1	TRBD2	NA	TGTGCCAGCAGTCGAGCGGGACGAGGGCCCGAAAGCTCCTACAATGAGCAGTTCTTC	CASSRAGRGPESSYNEQFF
TRBV12-3/TRBV12-4	TRBJ2-7	TRBD1	NA	TGTGCCAGCAGTTTTGGCAGGGGGATGGGCGAGCAGTACTTC	CASSFGRGMGEQYF
TRBV10-3	TRBJ1-2	TRBD1	few	TGTGCCATCAGTTGGACAGGGGGTGACTATGGCTACACCTTC	CAISWTGGDYGYTF
TRBV18	TRBJ2-6	NA	few	TGTGCCAGCTCACTACTCCAGGGGATGTCTGGGGCCAACGTCCTGACTTTC	CASSLLQGMSGANVLTF
TRBV29-1	TRBJ1-4	NA	few	TGCAGCGTTGATAATTCGGAGGGGAAACTGTTTTTT	CSVDNSEGKLFF
TRBV11-2	TRBJ2-1	TRBD1	NA	TGTGCCAGCAGCCCCGGGACAGGGAACTACAATGAGCAGTTCTTC	CASSPGTGNYNEQFF
TRBV7-6	TRBJ2-7	NA	NA	TGTGCCAGCAACCTAAGTCGGGGCGGGTACTCCTACGAGCAGTACTTC	CASNLSRGGYSYEQYF
TRBV2	TRBJ2-5	TRBD1	few	TGTGCCAGCAGTGACGTGGACAGGGGACAAGAGACCCAGTACTTC	CASSDVDRGQETQYF
TRBV6-2/TRBV6-3	TRBJ2-1	NA	NA	TGTGCCAGCAGTGATTCCTCCTACAATGAGCAGTTCTTC	CASSDSSYNEQFF
TRBV5-1	TRBJ1-6	TRBD1	NA	TGCGCCACCGCCCCCGGGACAGATAATTCACCCCTCCACTTT	CATAPGTDNSPLHF
TRBV4-1	TRBJ1-2	TRBD1	NA	TGCGCCAGCAGCCAAAAAGACAGGGGAGACGGCTACACCTTC	CASSQKDRGDGYTF
TRBV7-2	TRBJ1-2	TRBD1	NA	TGTGCCAGCAGCCGCCGGACAGGGGGTAACTATGGCTACACCTTC	CASSRRTGGNYGYTF
TRBV24-1	TRBJ2-3	NA	NA	TGTGCCACCAGTGATTTGTCACCCCGCACAGATACGCAGTATTTT	CATSDLSPRTDTQYF
TRBV6-6	TRBJ2-7	NA	few	TGTGCCACACAGGGGGGGAAAGGGGACGAGCAGTACTTC	CATQGGKGDEQYF
TRBV28	TRBJ1-1	NA	NA	TGTGCCAGCAGCTCCGGGGGTTCAGGGCTGAACACTGAAGCTTTCTTT	CASSSGGSGLNTEAFF
TRBV12-3/TRBV12-4	TRBJ2-3	TRBD2	few	TGTGCCAGCATTTCTAGCGGTACAGATACGCAGTATTTT	CASISSGTDTQYF
TRBV5-6	TRBJ1-2	NA	NA	TGTGCCAGCACCTTGGGCAGGGACGAAGACTATGGCTACACCTTC	CASTLGRDEDYGYTF
TRBV4-2	TRBJ1-1	NA	NA	TGTGCCAGCAGCCACGACTCAGGGAACACTGAAGCTTTCTTT	CASSHDSGNTEAFF
TRBV7-9	TRBJ2-2	NA	NA	TGTGCCAGCAGCCCACCCCCTATAACTGAGGAGCTGTTTTTT	CASSPPPITEELFF
TRBV6-2/TRBV6-3	TRBJ2-1	TRBD1	few	TGTGCCAGCAGCCAGGACAGGGGGCTGAATGAGCAGTTCTTC	CASSQDRGLNEQFF
TRBV6-5	TRBJ2-3	NA	few	TGTGCCAGCAGTTATCGGCTTAGCACAGATACGCAGTATTTT	CASSYRLSTDTQYF
TRBV24-1	TRBJ2-7	TRBD2	few	TGTGCCACCAGTGACCCGACTAGCGATAACAACGAGCAGTACTTC	CATSDPTSDNNEQYF